A single sample is the source of the 21 T cell receptor beta chains below, sequenced in a study of blood T cell repertoires in COVID-19. TCRdb keeps only in-frame clones here, not all; method: immunoSEQ multiplex PCR. In the table there are around 99,000 clones, less than 85% of which are singletons. Sequenced sample: peripheral blood. The source is a woman aged 60-75 years with acute or convalescent COVID-19.

The chain recombines TRBV21-1 with TRBJ2-5; the D segment call TRBD2 is taken from the table without a DNA check. TRBV21-1 is listed as a pseudogene. The CDR3 has 23 residues. This CDR3 is CASRNDLIAGERGLLFLQETQYF. In DNA, the CDR3 is TGTGCCAGCAGAAACGATTTGATAGCGGGGGAGAGGGGTTTGCTGTTTCTACAAGAGACCCAGTACTTC.

This rearrangement joins TRBV28 to TRBJ1-5; a weak D match, TRBD1 (6 bases). The CDR3 extends over 12 amino acids. V was clipped by 8 bases and J by 7 bases, with 12 bases between them. From germline, CDR1 is MDHEN and CDR2 SYDVKM. The CDR3 region has the DNA TGTGCCAGCCTAACAGGGCTCCAGCCCCAGCATTTT. Translated: CASLTGLQPQHF.

The sample holds a few counts of this clone. The chain combines TRBV2 with TRBJ1-1; 9 nucleotides match TRBD1. There are 14 residues in the CDR3. Per germline, CDR1 SNHLY and CDR2 FYNNEI. V lost 7 bases, J lost 5 bases, and 8 bases stayed unmatched. The CDR3 reads CASNLQGALTEAFF. The CDR3 DNA is TGTGCCAGCAACCTACAGGGGGCGCTGACTGAAGCTTTCTTT.

This clone appeared once. The CDR3 protein is CASSPKKLAGGNEQFF. CDR3 nucleotide sequence: TGTGCCAGCAGCCCCAAAAAACTAGCGGGAGGGAATGAGCAGTTCTTC. The chain links TRBV7-8 to TRBJ2-1; 13 bases match TRBD2. Germline V gene lookup returns CDR1 SGHVS and CDR2 FQNEAQ. This CDR3 comprises 16 residues. V was pared by 5 bases and J by 7 bases, with 8 bases of the junction left unmatched.

The chain carries TRBV28 and TRBJ2-1; D may be TRBD2 (5 bases). The CDR3 runs to 14 residues. From germline, CDR1 is MDHEN and CDR2 SYDVKM. The germline V and J ends were trimmed by 2 bases and 2 bases, with 7 bases remaining between them. CDR3 DNA sequence: TGTGCCAGCAGTTTAGCGGGCCCCTACAATGAGCAGTTCTTC. Translating it yields CASSLAGPYNEQFF.

The chain recombines TRBV7-9 with TRBJ2-7, with D perhaps matching TRBD2 (5 bases). The CDR3 runs 14 residues. Germline loops: CDR1 SEHNR, CDR2 FQNEAQ (reference sequence). Trimming removed 7 bases at V and 5 bases at J, with 18 bases between. CDR3 in DNA: TGTGCCAGCACGTCATCCGGGGATCGGGACGAGCAGTACTTC. As protein: CASTSSGDRDEQYF.

V usage is TRBV27 and J usage is TRBJ2-6, with a tentative D call TRBD2 (6 bases). The CDR3 runs 18 residues. Germline loops: CDR1 MNHEY, CDR2 SMNVEV (reference sequence). V lost 2 bases and J 0 bases, leaving 14 bases between the germline ends. Here the CDR3 DNA reads TGTGCCAGCAGTTTAACCCGGGACTTCCGCTCTGGGGCCAACGTCCTGACTTTC. It translates to CASSLTRDFRSGANVLTF.

CDR3 nucleotide sequence: TGTGCCAGCAGCCCCAAGAGAGGCGGGAGATCCTACGAGCAGTACTTC. Its translation is CASSPKRGGRSYEQYF. The genes are TRBV3-1 (or the pseudogene TRBV3-2) and TRBJ2-7, with 7 bases identical to TRBD2. Germline lookup yields CDR1 LGHDT and CDR2 YNNKEL (reference sequence). The CDR3 contains 16 residues. The junction had 10 bases not matched to a gene; V was cut back by 4 bases and J by 1 base.

The sample holds a few counts of this clone. The chain uses TRBV13 and TRBJ2-1; 9 positions agree with TRBD1. CDR3 size: 16 residues. Per germline, CDR1 PRHDT and CDR2 FYEKMQ (reference sequence). The junction had 12 bases not matched to a gene; V was cut back by 3 bases and J by 9 bases. The CDR3 DNA is TGTGCCAGCAGCTTGAAACAGGGGGCGTTTGTTAGTGAGCAGTTCTTC. Protein sequence: CASSLKQGAFVSEQFF.

The V and J genes are TRBV11-1 and TRBJ2-1, with 10 bases lining up with TRBD2. CDR1 is SGHAT, CDR2 FQDESV, per germline (reference sequence). Trimming at V came to 5 bases and at J to 1 base, leaving 5 bases not matched to a gene. CDR3 size: 16 residues. CDR3 bases: TGTGCCAGCAGCGATTCTAGCGGGGGTTCCTACAATGAGCAGTTCTTC. Its translation: CASSDSSGGSYNEQFF.

This chain joins TRBV5-1 and TRBJ2-1; D is perhaps TRBD1 (6 bases). Germline CDR1 reads SGHRS; CDR2 reads YFSETQ. V was pared by 4 bases and J by 1 base, with 12 bases between. The CDR3 totals 15 residues. The CDR3 DNA sequence: TGCGCCAGCAGCCTTACAGGGTTATCCTACAATGAGCAGTTCTTC. Translation: CASSLTGLSYNEQFF. Complete variable domain (other parts from reference TRBV5-1 and TRBJ2-1): KAGVTQTPRYLIKTRGQQVTLSCSPISGHRSVSWYQQTPGQGLQFLFEYFSETQRNKGNFPGRFSGRQFSNSRSEMNVSTLELGDSALYLCASSLTGLSYNEQFFGPGTRLTVL.

This clone has only one observation. The chain has TRBV2 and TRBJ1-2; D possibly corresponds to TRBD1 (6 bases). The length of the CDR3 is 12 residues. The V gene lost 5 bases and the J gene lost 4 bases, with 8 bases spanning the gap. From germline, CDR1 is SNHLY and CDR2 FYNNEI. DNA of the CDR3: TGTGCCAGCAGTCGACAGGCCTATGGCTACACCTTC. Protein: CASSRQAYGYTF.

The V call is TRBV3-1 (or the pseudogene TRBV3-2), the J call TRBJ2-5; D gene unclear. Per the germline V gene, CDR1 is LGHDT and CDR2 is YNNKEL (reference sequence). The V and J ends lost 3 bases and 3 bases respectively, with 17 bases between them. The CDR3 is 16 residues long. The CDR3 region has the DNA TGTGCCAGCAGCCAGAACCCCCCAAACCTAAAAGAGACCCAGTACTTC. Its protein is CASSQNPPNLKETQYF.

The V call is TRBV9, the J call TRBJ2-7; possibly TRBD2 for D (7 bases). CDR3 size: 14 residues. The V and J ends lost 3 bases and 1 base respectively, with 11 bases between them. Germline V gene data show CDR1 as SGDLS and CDR2 as YYNGEE. For the CDR3, the DNA is TGTGCCAGCAGCGAAAGGGGGGGTTCCTACGAGCAGTACTTC. Protein sequence: CASSERGGSYEQYF.

V usage is TRBV15 and J usage is TRBJ1-1, with a possible D match to TRBD1 (6 bases). This CDR3 has 13 residues. V gave up 0 bases and J gave up 11 bases, with 13 bases separating them. Germline V lookup: CDR1 LNHNV, CDR2 YYDKDF (reference sequence). The CDR3 region has the DNA TGTGCCACCAGCAGAGACAGACAGGAGACGGCTTTCTTT. This gives the protein CATSRDRQETAFF. Complete variable domain (other parts from reference TRBV15 and TRBJ1-1): DAMVIQNPRYQVTQFGKPVTLSCSQTLNHNVMYWYQQKSSQAPKLLFHYYDKDFNNEADTPDNFQSRRPNTSFCFLDIRSPGLGDTAMYLCATSRDRQETAFFGQGTRLTVV.

The chain is built from TRBV6-2 or TRBV6-3 and TRBJ1-6, with 10 nucleotides matching TRBD1. Trimming cost V 6 bases and J 8 bases; bases outside gene matches: 10. CDR1 and CDR2 from the germline V gene are MNHEY and SVGEGT. The CDR3 is 16 residues long. The CDR3 here is CASSPFAGTGDSPLHF. The CDR3 nucleotides are TGTGCCAGCAGCCCCTTCGCCGGGACAGGGGATTCACCCCTCCACTTT.

The chain uses TRBV5-4 and TRBJ2-7; D possibly corresponds to TRBD1 (8 bases). This CDR3 is 16 amino acids long. V was clipped by 3 bases and J by 1 base, with 17 bases between them. The germline CDR1 and CDR2 sequences are SGHNT and YYREEE (reference sequence). CDR3 coding DNA: TGTGCCAGCAGCTGGGGGAGGGGGACAGGATCCTACGAGCAGTACTTC. Its translation: CASSWGRGTGSYEQYF.

This clone appeared a single time. The V and J genes are TRBV28 and TRBJ1-2, with D tentatively TRBD1 (5 bases). The CDR3 runs to 13 residues. The V gene's germline CDR1 is MDHEN and CDR2 SYDVKM. V shed 5 bases and J shed 4 bases, with 11 bases lying between them. CDR3 nucleotides: TGTGCCAGCAGTAACGGGGGACCCTATGGCTACACCTTC. Translated, it gives CASSNGGPYGYTF.

This clone came up once. The V gene is TRBV29-1, the J gene TRBJ1-1, with TRBD1 matching over 8 bases. With V trimmed by 6 bases and J by 3 bases, 9 bases remained unmatched. Per the germline V gene, CDR1 is SQVTM and CDR2 is ANQGSEA. This CDR3 spans 14 amino acids. The CDR3 spells CSVARTGSDTEAFF. In nucleotides, the CDR3 is TGCAGCGTCGCCCGGACAGGGTCGGACACTGAAGCTTTCTTT.

The V and J genes are TRBV5-1 and TRBJ1-4, with unresolved D. This CDR3 has 16 residues. Germline V lookup: CDR1 SGHRS, CDR2 YFSETQ. V lost 4 bases to trimming and J lost 0 bases, with 13 bases between them. CDR3 in amino acids: CASSAGLTSTNEKLFF. The CDR3 DNA follows: TGCGCCAGCAGCGCGGGCCTCACTTCAACTAATGAAAAACTGTTTTTT.

V and J are TRBV7-2 and TRBJ2-7; D call uncertain. This CDR3 contains 13 residues. Trimming removed 3 bases at V and 7 bases at J, with 13 bases between. CDR1 and CDR2 (germline): SGHTA, FQGNSA. CDR3 nucleotides: TGTGCCAGCAGCTTTACCGAGGTTGGTGAGCAGTACTTC. Encoded protein: CASSFTEVGEQYF.